This entry concerns a single T cell receptor (beta chain). This table comes from immunoSEQ multiplex PCR, and its TCRdb copy is limited to in-frame clones, with some not included. The data show about 120,000 clones, around 87% seen once. The CDR3 consists of 14 residues. CDR1 and CDR2 (germline): LGHDT, YNNKEL (reference sequence). V was shortened by 4 bases and J by 3 bases, with 10 bases between the two germline ends. The data were obtained in a study of blood T cell repertoires in COVID-19. This chain connects TRBV3-1 (or the pseudogene TRBV3-2) to TRBJ2-1, with a tentative D call TRBD2 (5 bases). The receptor was derived from a man between 70 and 80 years old with active or convalescent COVID-19. Input material: peripheral blood. In DNA, the CDR3 is TGTGCCAGCAGCCCCGGCGGGTTCTACAATGAGCAGTTCTTC. Protein product: CASSPGGFYNEQFF.